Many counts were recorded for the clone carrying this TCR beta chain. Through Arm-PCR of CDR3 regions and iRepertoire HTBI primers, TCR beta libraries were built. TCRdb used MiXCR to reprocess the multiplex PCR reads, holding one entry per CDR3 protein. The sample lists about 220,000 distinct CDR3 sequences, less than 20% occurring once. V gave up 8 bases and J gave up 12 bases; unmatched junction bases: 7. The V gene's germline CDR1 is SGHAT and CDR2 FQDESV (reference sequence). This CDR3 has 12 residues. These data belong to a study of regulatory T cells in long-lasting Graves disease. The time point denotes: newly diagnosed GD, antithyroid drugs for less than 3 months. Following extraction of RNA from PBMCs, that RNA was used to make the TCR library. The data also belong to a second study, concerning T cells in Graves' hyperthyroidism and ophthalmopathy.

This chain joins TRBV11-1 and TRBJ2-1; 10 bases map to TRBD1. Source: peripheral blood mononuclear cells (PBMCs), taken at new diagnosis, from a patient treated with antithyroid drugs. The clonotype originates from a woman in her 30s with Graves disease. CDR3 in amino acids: CASGDRGRRQFF. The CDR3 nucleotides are TGTGCCAGCGGAGACAGGGGGCGCAGGCAGTTCTTC.